The rows below give T cell receptor beta chains drawn from one sample of a study of post-analysis software for immune sequencing data. TCRdb ran MiXCR on the PCR reads and lists one entry per CDR3 protein. The table includes about 200,000 distinct CDR3 sequences, 29% detected once. The source material was blood. The source is a girl younger than 18 with multiple sclerosis. Both conserved end residues are trimmed from each CDR3.

cdr3_length j_call v_call cdr3_aa
14 TRBJ2-7 TRBV20-1 SAREVPGGSSYEQY
13 TRBJ2-5 TRBV7-9 ASSPGQQDVETQY
12 TRBJ1-4 TRBV3-1 ASSSEAGDEKLF
11 TRBJ2-1 TRBV5-1 ASSLGSHNEQF
14 TRBJ1-6 TRBV28 ASSFYRGSYNSPLH
11 TRBJ2-7 TRBV20-1 SVDSPSSYEQY
12 TRBJ2-1 TRBV30 AWSVAGIGNEQF
9 TRBJ2-1 TRBV29-1 SVSEYNEQF
10 TRBJ1-1 TRBV24-1 ATGDANTEAF
8 TRBJ2-7 TRBV14 ASSHAEQY
13 TRBJ2-7 TRBV12-3/TRBV12-4 ASSFSSAHSYEQY
13 TRBJ2-7 TRBV28 ASSSAGTDGDEQY
11 TRBJ1-2 TRBV5-1 AGSLEQGNGYT
14 TRBJ2-5 TRBV18 ASSPSQGAGGKTQY
13 TRBJ2-3 TRBV20-1 SAGRTSQSGGTQY
13 TRBJ2-1 TRBV20-1 SALTGTSGFHEQF
12 TRBJ1-1 TRBV3-1 ASSPLKTLNGAF
12 TRBJ1-1 TRBV11-2 ASSLDGSWPGAF
14 TRBJ1-5 TRBV25-1 ASISWTPYSSQPQH
10 TRBJ2-1 TRBV13 ASSLVANEQF
12 TRBJ1-5 TRBV4-1 ASSHAGNNQPQH
10 TRBJ1-1 TRBV20-1 SAPPGQGGAF
10 TRBJ2-5 TRBV6-1 ATIGADNEQY
12 TRBJ2-7 TRBV10-3 AISEWDGTYEQY
13 TRBJ2-1 TRBV7-7 ASSREGTAYNEQF
13 TRBJ2-7 TRBV19 ASSTRAQGYYEQY
13 TRBJ1-2 TRBV30 AWSSRRGTNYGYT
12 TRBJ2-7 TRBV20-1 SANRDGRSYEQY
15 TRBJ2-3 TRBV5-1 AGSWRGGRESTDTQY
14 . TRBV3-1 ASSRRASGRVETQY
11 . TRBV6-2/TRBV6-3 ASRRTGSYEQY
15 TRBJ2-3 TRBV6-5 ASSFQTGMGTADTQY
7 TRBJ1-2 TRBV27 ASSLKRT
12 TRBJ2-7 TRBV12-3/TRBV12-4 ASSFWEGTYEQY
12 TRBJ1-1 TRBV6-1 ASSLTQEGTEAF
12 TRBJ1-2 TRBV29-1 SVGQGSPLYGYT
11 TRBJ2-1 TRBV18 ASSSQDVGEQF
14 TRBJ1-2 TRBV7-9 ASSLSLSGANYGYT
14 TRBJ2-1 TRBV15 ATSRGIGTSCGEQF
11 TRBJ2-1 TRBV28 ASSRLAGIEQF
16 TRBJ2-1 TRBV24-1 ATSDPGLAGSSYNEQF
11 TRBJ2-3 TRBV6-5 ASVAASTDTQY
12 TRBJ2-3 TRBV20-1 SAGWSGGADTQY
13 TRBJ1-2 TRBV20-1 SAPTPGPADYGYT
13 TRBJ2-1 TRBV5-1 ASNLQGAGYNEQF
12 TRBJ2-3 TRBV9 ASSDGTGSDTQY
13 TRBJ2-2 TRBV5-1 ASSPSNANTGELF
12 TRBJ1-5 TRBV23-1 ASSSSGLNQPQH
10 TRBJ2-3 TRBV30 AWSVVADTQY
11 TRBJ1-2 TRBV6-1 ASTAERNYGYT
14 TRBJ2-2 TRBV2 ASSEGGGVNTGELF
13 TRBJ2-1 TRBV12-3/TRBV12-4 ASSLGQGEFHEQF
14 TRBJ2-3 TRBV5-1 ASSPGVQGAADTQY
12 TRBJ1-5 TRBV5-5 ASSFIMSNQPQH
13 TRBJ1-1 TRBV5-1 ASSLAGRVRTEAF
14 TRBJ1-6 TRBV12-3/TRBV12-4 ASRPNPGTGSSPLH
13 TRBJ2-1 TRBV7-9 ASSFRASSYNEQF
14 TRBJ1-6 TRBV4-1 ASSQAPGQRNSPLH
10 TRBJ2-1 TRBV28 ASSLQGSGQF
11 TRBJ1-2 TRBV6-1 ASSSRSFYGYT